The 10 T cell receptor beta chains presented below share a single source sample, sequenced in a study of T cell changes during pregnancy in multiple sclerosis. Sequenced by immunoSEQ multiplex PCR; TCRdb stores in-frame clones only, minus some. The sample consists of about 44,000 clones, approximately 90% of them appearing once. Sequencing used CD4+ T cells from peripheral blood mononuclear cells, obtained in the third trimester of pregnancy. The receptors derive from a female donor with multiple sclerosis, enrolled in a pregnancy study.

The V and J genes are TRBV28 and TRBJ1-6; the match to TRBD1 covers 10 bases. V trimming: 9 bases; J trimming: 9 bases; junction bases outside the gene matches: 17. The germline V gene encodes CDR1 MDHEN and CDR2 SYDVKM. The CDR3 has 17 residues. For the CDR3, the DNA is TGTGCCAGTTCTCCGTTGACAGGGGGCGCGTCTAGTTCACCCCTCCACTTT. Amino acids: CASSPLTGGASSSPLHF.

The V and J genes are TRBV19 and TRBJ1-2, with D maybe TRBD1 (5 bases). The V end was cut by 0 bases, the J end by 6 bases, with 8 bases between. This CDR3 contains 13 residues. The V gene's germline CDR1 is LNHDA and CDR2 SQIVND (reference sequence). CDR3 in DNA: TGTGCCAGTAGTATAGACAGGGCCAATGGCTACACCTTC. Its protein product is CASSIDRANGYTF.

The V call is TRBV18, the J call TRBJ2-7; 8 bases are shared with TRBD2. There are 15 residues in the CDR3. V dropped 3 bases and J dropped 5; count of bases not matched to a gene: 9. The germline V gene encodes CDR1 KGHSH and CDR2 LQKENI. This chain's CDR3 is CASSPTVAGRNEQYF. CDR3 sequence (DNA): TGTGCCAGCTCACCTACAGTAGCGGGGAGGAACGAGCAGTACTTC.

The chain employs TRBV7-3 and TRBJ1-2; weak D call: TRBD1 (6 bases). This CDR3 has 15 residues. Trimming removed 1 base from V and 2 bases from J, with 11 bases in between. CDR1 is SGHTA, CDR2 FQGTGA, per germline. CDR3 sequence (DNA): TGTGCCAGCAGCTTAAAATCGGGGGGCAACTATGGCTACACCTTC. It codes for CASSLKSGGNYGYTF. The whole variable domain, filled in from reference TRBV7-3 and TRBJ1-2, reads GAGVSQTPSNKVTEKGKYVELRCDPISGHTALYWYRQSLGQGPEFLIYFQGTGAADDSGLPNDRFFAVRPEGSVSTLKIQRTERGDSAVYLCASSLKSGGNYGYTFGSGTRLTVV.

This clone was observed a few times. V is TRBV4-1 and J is TRBJ2-1; 8 bases are a match to TRBD2. CDR1 is MGHRA and CDR2 is YSYEKL in the germline V gene. The CDR3 covers 17 residues. The V and J ends lost 0 bases and 5 bases, in that order; junction bases with no gene match: 9. CDR3 sequence: CASSQDSGRAVHNEQFF. CDR3 sequence (DNA): TGCGCCAGCAGCCAAGACTCCGGGAGGGCCGTCCACAATGAGCAGTTCTTC.

The V gene is TRBV27, the J gene TRBJ2-7; 10 bases align to TRBD2. The germline V gene encodes CDR1 MNHEY and CDR2 SMNVEV (reference sequence). The CDR3 is 17 amino acids. The V gene end was trimmed by 3 bases and the J gene end by 5 bases; junction bases not matched to a gene: 13. The CDR3 loop is CASSFSSSSGRGNEQYF. The CDR3 nucleotides are TGTGCCAGCAGTTTTAGTTCATCGAGCGGGAGGGGGAACGAGCAGTACTTC.

The chain couples TRBV9 to TRBJ1-3; TRBD1 is a possible D gene (6 bases). This CDR3 has 15 residues. Trimming pared 1 base from V and 4 bases from J, leaving 12 bases between. The germline CDR1 and CDR2 sequences are SGDLS and YYNGEE. CDR3 nucleotides: TGTGCCAGCAGCGTAACGGACAGCCTCGGAAACACCATATATTTT. Encoded protein: CASSVTDSLGNTIYF.

The chain is built from TRBV19 and TRBJ2-1; 7 bases agree with TRBD2. Germline-derived CDR1 and CDR2 are LNHDA and SQIVND (reference sequence). V lost 7 bases, J lost 3 bases, and 9 bases stayed unmatched. The CDR3 is 15 residues long. The CDR3 coding sequence is TGTGCCAGTACCATACGAGGGAGGGACTACAATGAGCAGTTCTTC. Its translation is CASTIRGRDYNEQFF.

The chain has TRBV7-3 and TRBJ2-3; 9 bases are a match to TRBD2. Unmatched junction bases numbered 9, after V lost 5 bases and J lost 6 bases. This CDR3 has 15 residues. Germline values: CDR1 SGHTA, CDR2 FQGTGA. The CDR3 nucleotides read TGTGCCAGCAGCCCCTCTAGCGGGACCATCGATACGCAGTATTTT. This sequence encodes CASSPSSGTIDTQYF.

The rearrangement uses TRBV19 and TRBJ1-2; maybe TRBD1 (6 bases). V lost 5 bases and J 4 bases, leaving 17 bases between the germline ends. Germline V lookup: CDR1 LNHDA, CDR2 SQIVND (reference sequence). The CDR3 contains 15 residues. The chain's CDR3 is CASSAGTIDSYGYTF. For the CDR3, the DNA is TGTGCCAGTAGTGCCGGGACAATCGACTCCTATGGCTACACCTTC.